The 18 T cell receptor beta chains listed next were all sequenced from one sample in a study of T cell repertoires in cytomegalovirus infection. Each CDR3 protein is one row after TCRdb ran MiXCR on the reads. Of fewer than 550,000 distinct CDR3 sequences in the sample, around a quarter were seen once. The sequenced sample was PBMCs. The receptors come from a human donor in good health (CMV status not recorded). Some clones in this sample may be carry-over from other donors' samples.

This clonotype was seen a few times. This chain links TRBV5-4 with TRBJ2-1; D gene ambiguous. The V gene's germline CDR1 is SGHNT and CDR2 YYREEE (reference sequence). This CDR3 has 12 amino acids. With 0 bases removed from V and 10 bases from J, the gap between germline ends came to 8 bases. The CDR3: CASSLEDREQFF. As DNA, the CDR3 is TGTGCCAGCAGCTTGGAGGACCGCGAGCAGTTCTTC.

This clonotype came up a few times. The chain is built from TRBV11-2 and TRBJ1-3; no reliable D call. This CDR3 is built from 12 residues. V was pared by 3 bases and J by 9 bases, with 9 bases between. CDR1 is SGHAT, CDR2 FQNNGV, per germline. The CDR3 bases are TGTGCCAGCAGCTTTACTAAGGCCACCATATATTTT. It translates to CASSFTKATIYF.

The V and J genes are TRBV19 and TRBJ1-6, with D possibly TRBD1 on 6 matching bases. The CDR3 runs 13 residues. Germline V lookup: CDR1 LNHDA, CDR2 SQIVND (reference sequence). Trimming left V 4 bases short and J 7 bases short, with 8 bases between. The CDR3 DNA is TGTGCCAGTAGTACCGGACAGAATTCACCCCTCCACTTT. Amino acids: CASSTGQNSPLHF. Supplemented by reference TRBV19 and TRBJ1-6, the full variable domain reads DGGITQSPKYLFRKEGQNVTLSCEQNLNHDAMYWYRQDPGQGLRLIYYSQIVNDFQKGDIAEGYSVSREKKESFPLTVTSAQKNPTAFYLCASSTGQNSPLHFGNGTRLTVT.

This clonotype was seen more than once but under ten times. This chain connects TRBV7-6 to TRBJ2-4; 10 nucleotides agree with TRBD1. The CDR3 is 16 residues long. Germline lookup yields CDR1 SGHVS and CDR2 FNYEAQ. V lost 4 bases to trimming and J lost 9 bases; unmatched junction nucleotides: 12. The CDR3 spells CASSSGQGLSVGIQYF. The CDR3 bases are TGTGCCAGCAGCTCGGGACAGGGGCTCTCCGTGGGCATTCAGTACTTC.

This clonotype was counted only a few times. CDR3 loop: CASSSGRTGPYNEQFF. For the CDR3, the DNA is TGTGCCAGCAGCTCCGGTCGGACAGGGCCGTACAATGAGCAGTTCTTC. The chain joins TRBV7-6 to TRBJ2-1; 8 nucleotides agree with TRBD1. Looked up from germline, CDR1 is SGHVS and CDR2 is FNYEAQ. V trimming: 4 bases; J trimming: 4 bases; junction bases outside the gene matches: 9. The CDR3 sequence is 16 residues long.

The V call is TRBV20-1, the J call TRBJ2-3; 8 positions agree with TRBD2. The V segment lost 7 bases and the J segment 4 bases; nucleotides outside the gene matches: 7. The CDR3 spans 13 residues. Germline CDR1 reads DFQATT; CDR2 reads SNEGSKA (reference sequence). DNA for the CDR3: TGCAGTGGTATTGAGCGGGAGCCAGATACGCAGTATTTT. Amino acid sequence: CSGIEREPDTQYF.

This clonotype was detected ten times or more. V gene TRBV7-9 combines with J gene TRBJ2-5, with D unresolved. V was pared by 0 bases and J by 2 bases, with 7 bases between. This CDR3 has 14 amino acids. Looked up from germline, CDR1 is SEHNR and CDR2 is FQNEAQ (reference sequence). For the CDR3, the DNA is TGTGCCAGCAGCTTAGCGCCCAGACAAGAGACCCAGTACTTC. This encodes CASSLAPRQETQYF.

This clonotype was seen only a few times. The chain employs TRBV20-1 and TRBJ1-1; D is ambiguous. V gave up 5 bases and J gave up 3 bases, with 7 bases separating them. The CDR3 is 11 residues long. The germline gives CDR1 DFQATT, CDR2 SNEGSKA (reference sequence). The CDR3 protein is CSAGRDTEAFF. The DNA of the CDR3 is TGCAGTGCTGGCCGGGACACTGAAGCTTTCTTT.

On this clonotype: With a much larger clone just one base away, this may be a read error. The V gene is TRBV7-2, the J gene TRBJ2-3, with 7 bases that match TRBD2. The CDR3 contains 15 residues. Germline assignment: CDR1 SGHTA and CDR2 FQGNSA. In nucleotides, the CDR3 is TGTGCCAGCAGCTTAGGCGGGAGACCCACAGATACGCCGTATTTT. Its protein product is CASSLGGRPTDTPYF.

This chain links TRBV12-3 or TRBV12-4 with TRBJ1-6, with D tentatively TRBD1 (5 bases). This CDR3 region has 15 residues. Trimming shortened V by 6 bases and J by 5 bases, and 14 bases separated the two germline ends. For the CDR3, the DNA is TGTGCCAGCAGCCCCGGGACGCCCAATAATTCACCCCTCCACTTT. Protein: CASSPGTPNNSPLHF.

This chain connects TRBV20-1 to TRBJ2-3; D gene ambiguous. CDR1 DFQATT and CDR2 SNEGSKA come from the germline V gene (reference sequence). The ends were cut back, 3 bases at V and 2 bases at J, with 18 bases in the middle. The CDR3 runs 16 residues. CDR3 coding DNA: TGCAGTGCTAGGGCCCTTCGGGCGCAAAACACAGATACGCAGTATTTT. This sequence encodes CSARALRAQNTDTQYF.

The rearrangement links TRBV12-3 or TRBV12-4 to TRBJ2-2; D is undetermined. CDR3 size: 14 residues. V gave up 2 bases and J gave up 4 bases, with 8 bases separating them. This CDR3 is CASSLRPATGELFF. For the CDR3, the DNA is TGTGCCAGCAGTTTAAGGCCAGCCACCGGGGAGCTGTTTTTT.

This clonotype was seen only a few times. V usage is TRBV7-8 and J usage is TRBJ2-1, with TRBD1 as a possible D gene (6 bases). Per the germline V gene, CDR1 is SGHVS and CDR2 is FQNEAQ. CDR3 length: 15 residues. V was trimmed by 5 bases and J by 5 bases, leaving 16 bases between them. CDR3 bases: TGTGCCAGCAGCGACGCCAGGGGTAGACACAATGAGCAGTTCTTC. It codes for CASSDARGRHNEQFF.

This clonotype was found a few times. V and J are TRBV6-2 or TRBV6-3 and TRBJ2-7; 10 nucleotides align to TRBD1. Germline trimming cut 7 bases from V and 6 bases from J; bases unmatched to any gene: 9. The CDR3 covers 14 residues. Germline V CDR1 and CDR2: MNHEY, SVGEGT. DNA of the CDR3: TGTGCCAGCAAGAGGGACAGGGGATTTCGCGAGCAGTACGTC. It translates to CASKRDRGFREQYV.

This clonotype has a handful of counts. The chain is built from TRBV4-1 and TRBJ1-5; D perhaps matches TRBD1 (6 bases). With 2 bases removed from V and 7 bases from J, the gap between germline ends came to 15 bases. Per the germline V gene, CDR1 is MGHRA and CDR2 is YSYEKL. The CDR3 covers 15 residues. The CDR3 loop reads CASSQSITGLQPQHF. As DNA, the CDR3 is TGCGCCAGCAGCCAATCGATAACAGGGTTGCAGCCCCAGCATTTT.

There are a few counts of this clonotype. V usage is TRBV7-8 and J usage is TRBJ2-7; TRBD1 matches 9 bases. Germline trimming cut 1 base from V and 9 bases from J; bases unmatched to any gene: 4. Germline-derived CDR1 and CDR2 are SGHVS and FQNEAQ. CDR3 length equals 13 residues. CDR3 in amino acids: CASSLGQGDRQYV. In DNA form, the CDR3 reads TGTGCCAGCAGCTTAGGACAGGGGGATCGGCAGTACGTC.

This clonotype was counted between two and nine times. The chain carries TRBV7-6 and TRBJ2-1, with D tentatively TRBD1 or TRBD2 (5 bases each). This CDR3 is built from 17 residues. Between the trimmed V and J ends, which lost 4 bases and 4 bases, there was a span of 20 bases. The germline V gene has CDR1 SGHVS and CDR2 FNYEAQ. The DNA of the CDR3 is TGTGCCAGCAGCTCCCCCTTCCGGGACCCCCGTTACAATGAGCAGTTCTTC. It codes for CASSSPFRDPRYNEQFF.

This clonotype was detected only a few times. As DNA, the CDR3 is TGCGCCAGCAGATCGACAGGGGATAGCAATCAGCCCCAGCATTTT. It encodes CASRSTGDSNQPQHF. V and J are TRBV5-1 and TRBJ1-5, with 8 bases identical to TRBD1. Per germline, CDR1 SGHRS and CDR2 YFSETQ. CDR3 size: 15 residues. V shed 5 bases, J shed 0 bases, and the junction held 4 bases outside the gene matches.